The sequence of this T cell receptor beta chain was determined in a study of post-analysis software for immune sequencing data. This clonotype has just a few counts. What it binds is unknown. TCR beta cDNA libraries had unique molecular identifiers. From the PCR reads, TCRdb called clonotypes with MiXCR, one entry per CDR3 protein. The sample consists of around 770,000 distinct CDR3 sequences, about half of them appearing once. Study-wide points: Normalized Chao1 diversity in multiple sclerosis patients fell significantly below that of controls. Pronounced co-clustering by F measure was evident among identically batched samples. Patients carried five TRBV segments more frequently than controls did, and TRBV5-6, TRBV5-1 and TRBV20-1 were among them.

The CDR3 loop spans 15 amino acids. The trim removed 4 bases at V and 6 bases at J, leaving 8 bases unmatched. Looked up from germline, CDR1 is WNHNN and CDR2 is SYGVQD (reference sequence). The chain has TRBV10-1 and TRBJ2-1; TRBD1 agrees at 8 bases. The sequence was obtained from a girl aged 10 to 17 with multiple sclerosis. Sequencing was performed on blood. The CDR3 here is CASSGGPGQVNEQFF. In DNA form, the CDR3 reads TGCGCCAGCAGTGGAGGCCCGGGACAGGTCAATGAGCAGTTCTTC.